The clone carrying this TCR beta chain was observed at least ten times. The data are from a study of human T cells and chemical hapten exposure. In the study overall: Women made up most patients, who had alopecia areata, totalis or universalis.

TCRdb re-called the RACE reads with MiXCR, one entry per CDR3 protein. The sample contains 75,000 to 90,000 distinct CDR3 sequences, 10% to 13% of which appear only once. Time point described: patch test 3, about 24 weeks after DPC sensitization. Treatment reported: therapeutic diphenylcyclopropenone sensitization with weekly scalp DPC. The TCR comes from a woman aged 50 to 60 with alopecia areata. Some clones in this sample may be carry-over from other donors' samples. This material consisted of whole blood, taken in connection with sensitization to the hapten diphenylcyclopropenone (DPC).

In DNA form, the CDR3 reads TGTGCCAGCGTTACAGATACGCAGTATTTT. As protein: CASVTDTQYF. The J gene is TRBJ2-3, the V gene TRBV6-4; no definite D call. The V end was cut by 8 bases, the J end by 3 bases, with 3 bases between. This CDR3 region has 10 residues. CDR1 MRHNA and CDR2 SNTAGT come from the germline V gene.